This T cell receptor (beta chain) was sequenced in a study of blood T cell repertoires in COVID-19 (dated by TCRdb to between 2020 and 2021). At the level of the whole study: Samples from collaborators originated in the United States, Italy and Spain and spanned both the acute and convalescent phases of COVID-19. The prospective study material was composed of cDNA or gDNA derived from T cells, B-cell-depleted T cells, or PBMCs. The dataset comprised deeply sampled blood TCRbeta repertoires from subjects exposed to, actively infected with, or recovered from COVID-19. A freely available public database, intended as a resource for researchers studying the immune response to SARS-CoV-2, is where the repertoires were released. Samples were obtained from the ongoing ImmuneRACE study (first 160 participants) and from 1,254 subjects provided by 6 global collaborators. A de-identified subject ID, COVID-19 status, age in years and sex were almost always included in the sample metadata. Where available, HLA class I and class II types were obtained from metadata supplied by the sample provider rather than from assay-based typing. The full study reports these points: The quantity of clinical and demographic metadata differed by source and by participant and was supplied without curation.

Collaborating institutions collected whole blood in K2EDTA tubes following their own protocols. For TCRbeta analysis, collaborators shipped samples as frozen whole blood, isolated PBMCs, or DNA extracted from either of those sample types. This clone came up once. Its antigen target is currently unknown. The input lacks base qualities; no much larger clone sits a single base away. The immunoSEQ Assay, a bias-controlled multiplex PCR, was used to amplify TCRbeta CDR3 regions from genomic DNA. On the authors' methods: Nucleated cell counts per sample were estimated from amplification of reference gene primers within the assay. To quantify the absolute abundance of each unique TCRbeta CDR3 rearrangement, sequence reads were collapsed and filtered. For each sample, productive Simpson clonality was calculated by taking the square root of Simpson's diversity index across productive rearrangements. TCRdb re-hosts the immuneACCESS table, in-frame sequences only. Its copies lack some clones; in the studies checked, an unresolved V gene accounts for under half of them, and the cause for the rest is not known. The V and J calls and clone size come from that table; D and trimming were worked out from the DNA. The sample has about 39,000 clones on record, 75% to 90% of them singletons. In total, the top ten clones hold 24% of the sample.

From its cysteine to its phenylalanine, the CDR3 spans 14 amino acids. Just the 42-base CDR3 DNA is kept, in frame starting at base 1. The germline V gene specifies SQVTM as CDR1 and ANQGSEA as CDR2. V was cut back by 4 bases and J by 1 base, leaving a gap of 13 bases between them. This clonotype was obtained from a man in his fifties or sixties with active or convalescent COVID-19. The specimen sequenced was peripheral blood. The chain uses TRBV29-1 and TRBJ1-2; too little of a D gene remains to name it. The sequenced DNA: TGCAGCGTTGTGAAGGCCCCGGGTAACTATGGCTACACCTTC. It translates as CSVVKAPGNYGYTF.